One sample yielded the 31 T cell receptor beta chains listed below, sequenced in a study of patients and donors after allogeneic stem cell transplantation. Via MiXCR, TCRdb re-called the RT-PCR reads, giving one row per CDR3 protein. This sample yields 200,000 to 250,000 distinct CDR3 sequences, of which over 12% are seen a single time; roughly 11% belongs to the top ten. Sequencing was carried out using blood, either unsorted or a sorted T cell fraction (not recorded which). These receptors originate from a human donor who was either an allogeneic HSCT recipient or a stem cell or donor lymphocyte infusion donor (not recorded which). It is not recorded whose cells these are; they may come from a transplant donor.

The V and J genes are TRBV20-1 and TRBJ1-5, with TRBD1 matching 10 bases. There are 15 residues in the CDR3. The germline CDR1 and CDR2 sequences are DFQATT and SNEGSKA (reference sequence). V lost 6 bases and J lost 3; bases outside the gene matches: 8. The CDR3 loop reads CSAPTGGENNQPQHF. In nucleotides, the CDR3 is TGCAGTGCCCCGACAGGGGGCGAGAACAATCAGCCCCAGCATTTT.

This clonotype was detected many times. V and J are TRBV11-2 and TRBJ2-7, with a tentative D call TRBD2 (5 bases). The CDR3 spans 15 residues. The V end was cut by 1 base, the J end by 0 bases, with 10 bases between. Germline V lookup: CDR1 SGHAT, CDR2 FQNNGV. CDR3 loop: CASSLVGGSSYEQYF. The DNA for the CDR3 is TGTGCCAGCAGCTTAGTTGGAGGTAGCTCCTACGAGCAGTACTTC. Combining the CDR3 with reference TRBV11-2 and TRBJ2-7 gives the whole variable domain EAGVAQSPRYKIIEKRQSVAFWCNPISGHATLYWYQQILGQGPKLLIQFQNNGVVDDSQLPKDRFSAERLKGVDSTLKIQPAKLEDSAVYLCASSLVGGSSYEQYFGPGTRLTVT.

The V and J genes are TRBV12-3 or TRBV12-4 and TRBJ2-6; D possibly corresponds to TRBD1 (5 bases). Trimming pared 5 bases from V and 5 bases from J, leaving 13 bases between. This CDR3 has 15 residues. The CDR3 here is CASSPDGAWANVLTF. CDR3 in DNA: TGTGCCAGCAGTCCAGATGGGGCCTGGGCCAACGTCCTGACTTTC.

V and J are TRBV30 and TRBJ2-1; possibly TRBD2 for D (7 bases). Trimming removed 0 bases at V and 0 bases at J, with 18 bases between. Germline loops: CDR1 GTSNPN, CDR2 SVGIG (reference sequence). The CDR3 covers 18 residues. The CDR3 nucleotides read TGTGCCTGGAGTGTACTAGGGCTAGCGGACAGCTCCTACAATGAGCAGTTCTTC. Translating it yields CAWSVLGLADSSYNEQFF.

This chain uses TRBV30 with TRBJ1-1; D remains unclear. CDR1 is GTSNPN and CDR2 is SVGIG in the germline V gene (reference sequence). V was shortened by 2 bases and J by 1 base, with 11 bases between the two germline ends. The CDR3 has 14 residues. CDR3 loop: CAWSPDGANTEAFF. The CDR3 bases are TGTGCCTGGAGTCCCGACGGAGCGAACACTGAAGCTTTCTTT.

CDR3 amino acids: CASSLEGLTEAFF. The CDR3 region has the DNA TGCGCCAGCAGCTTGGAGGGGTTAACTGAAGCTTTCTTT. The rearrangement links TRBV5-1 to TRBJ1-1, with D possibly matching TRBD1 (5 bases). The CDR3 covers 13 residues. Trimming left V 0 bases short and J 5 bases short, with 8 bases between. Germline CDR1 SGHRS, CDR2 YFSETQ.

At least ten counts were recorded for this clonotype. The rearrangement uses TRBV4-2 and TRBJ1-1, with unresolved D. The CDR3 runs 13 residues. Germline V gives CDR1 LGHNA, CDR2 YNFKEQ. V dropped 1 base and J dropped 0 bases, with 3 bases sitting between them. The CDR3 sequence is CASSQAMNTEAFF. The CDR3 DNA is TGTGCCAGCAGCCAAGCGATGAACACTGAAGCTTTCTTT.

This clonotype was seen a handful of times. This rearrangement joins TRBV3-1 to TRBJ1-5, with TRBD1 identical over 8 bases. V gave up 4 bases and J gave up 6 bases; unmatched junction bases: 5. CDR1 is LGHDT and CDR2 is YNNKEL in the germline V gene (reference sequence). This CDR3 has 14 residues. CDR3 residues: CASSPGTGGQPQHF. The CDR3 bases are TGTGCCAGCAGCCCAGGCACAGGGGGTCAGCCCCAGCATTTT.

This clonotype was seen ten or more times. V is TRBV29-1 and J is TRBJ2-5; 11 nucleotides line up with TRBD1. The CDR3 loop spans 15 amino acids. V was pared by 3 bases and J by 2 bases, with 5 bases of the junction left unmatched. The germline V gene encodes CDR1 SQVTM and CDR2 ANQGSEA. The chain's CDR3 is CSVDGTGGPQETQYF. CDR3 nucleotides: TGCAGCGTTGATGGGACAGGGGGTCCTCAAGAGACCCAGTACTTC. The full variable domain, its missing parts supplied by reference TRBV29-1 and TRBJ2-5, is SAVISQKPSRDICQRGTSLTIQCQVDSQVTMMFWYRQQPGQSLTLIATANQGSEATYESGFVIDKFPISRPNLTFSTLTVSNMSPEDSSIYLCSVDGTGGPQETQYFGPGTRLLVL.

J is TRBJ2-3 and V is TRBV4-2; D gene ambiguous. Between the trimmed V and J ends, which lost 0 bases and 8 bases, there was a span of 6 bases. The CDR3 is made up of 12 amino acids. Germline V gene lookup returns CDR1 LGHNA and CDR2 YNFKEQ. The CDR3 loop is CASSQEVGTQYF. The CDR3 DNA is TGTGCCAGCAGCCAAGAGGTGGGTACGCAGTATTTT.

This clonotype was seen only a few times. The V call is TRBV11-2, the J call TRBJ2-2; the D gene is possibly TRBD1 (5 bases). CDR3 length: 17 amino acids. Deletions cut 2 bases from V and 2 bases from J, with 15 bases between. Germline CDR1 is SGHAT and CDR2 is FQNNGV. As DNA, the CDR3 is TGTGCCAGCAGCTTATCCCTCCAGGGTTCCAACACCGGGGAGCTGTTTTTT. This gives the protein CASSLSLQGSNTGELFF.

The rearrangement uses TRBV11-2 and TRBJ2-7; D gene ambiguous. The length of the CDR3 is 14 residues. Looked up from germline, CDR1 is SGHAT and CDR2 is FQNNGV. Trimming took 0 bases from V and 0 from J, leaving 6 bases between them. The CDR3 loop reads CASSLDVSSYEQYF. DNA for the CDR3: TGTGCCAGCAGCTTAGATGTGAGCTCCTACGAGCAGTACTTC.

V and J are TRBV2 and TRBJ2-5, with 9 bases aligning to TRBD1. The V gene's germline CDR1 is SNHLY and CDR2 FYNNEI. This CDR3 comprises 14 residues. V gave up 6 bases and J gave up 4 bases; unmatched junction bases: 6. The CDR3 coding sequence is TGTGCCAGCAGCGGGACAGGGCCAGGAGAGACCCAGTACTTC. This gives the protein CASSGTGPGETQYF.

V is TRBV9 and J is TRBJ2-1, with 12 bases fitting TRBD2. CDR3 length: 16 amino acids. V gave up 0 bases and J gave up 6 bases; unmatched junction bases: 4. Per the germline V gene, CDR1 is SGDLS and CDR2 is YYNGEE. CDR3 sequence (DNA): TGTGCCAGCAGCGTAGCTCTAGCGGGGGGGTTCAATGAGCAGTTCTTC. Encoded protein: CASSVALAGGFNEQFF.

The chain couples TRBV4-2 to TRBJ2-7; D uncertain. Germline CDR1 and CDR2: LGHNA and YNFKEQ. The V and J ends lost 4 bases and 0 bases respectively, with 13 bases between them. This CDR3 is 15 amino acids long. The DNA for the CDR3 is TGTGCCAGCAGCCGCGAAAGGGATCTCTCCTACGAGCAGTACTTC. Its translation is CASSRERDLSYEQYF.

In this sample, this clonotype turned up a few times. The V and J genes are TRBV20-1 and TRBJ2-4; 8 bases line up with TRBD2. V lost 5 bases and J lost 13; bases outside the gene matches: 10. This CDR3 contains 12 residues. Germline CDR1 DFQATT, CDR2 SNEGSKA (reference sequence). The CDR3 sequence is CSAFKPGGAQYF. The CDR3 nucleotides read TGCAGTGCTTTTAAGCCCGGGGGGGCCCAGTACTTC.

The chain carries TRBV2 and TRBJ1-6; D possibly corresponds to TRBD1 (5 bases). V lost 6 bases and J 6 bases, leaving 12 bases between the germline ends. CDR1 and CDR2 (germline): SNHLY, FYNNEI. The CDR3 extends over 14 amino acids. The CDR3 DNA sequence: TGTGCCAGCAGACCAGGGATTGTTAATTCACCCCTCCACTTT. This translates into CASRPGIVNSPLHF.

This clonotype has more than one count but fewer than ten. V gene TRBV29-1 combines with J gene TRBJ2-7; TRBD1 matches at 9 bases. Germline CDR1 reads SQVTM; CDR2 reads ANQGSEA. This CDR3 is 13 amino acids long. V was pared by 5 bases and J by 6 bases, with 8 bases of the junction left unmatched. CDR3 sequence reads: CSVRPTGGSEQYF. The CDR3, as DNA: TGCAGCGTTAGACCGACAGGGGGGAGCGAGCAGTACTTC.

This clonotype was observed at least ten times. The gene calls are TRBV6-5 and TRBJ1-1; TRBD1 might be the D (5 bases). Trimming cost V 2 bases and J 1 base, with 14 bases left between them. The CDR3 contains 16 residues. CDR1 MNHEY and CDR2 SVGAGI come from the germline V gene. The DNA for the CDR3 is TGTGCCAGCAGTTACATCCAGGGTAGGGCGAACACTGAAGCTTTCTTT. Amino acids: CASSYIQGRANTEAFF.

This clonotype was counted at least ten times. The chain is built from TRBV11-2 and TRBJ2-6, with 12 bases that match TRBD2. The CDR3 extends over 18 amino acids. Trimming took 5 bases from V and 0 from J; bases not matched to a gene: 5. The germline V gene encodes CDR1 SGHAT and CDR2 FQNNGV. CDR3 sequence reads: CASSPLAGGTSGANVLTF. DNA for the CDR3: TGTGCCAGCAGCCCCCTAGCGGGGGGGACCTCTGGGGCCAACGTCCTGACTTTC.

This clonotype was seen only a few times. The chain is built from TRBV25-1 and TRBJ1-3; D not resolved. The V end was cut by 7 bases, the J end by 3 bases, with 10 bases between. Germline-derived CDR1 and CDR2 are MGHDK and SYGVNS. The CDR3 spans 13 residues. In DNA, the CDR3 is TGTGCCAGCACCCCCCCAGGTGGAAACACCATATATTTT. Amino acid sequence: CASTPPGGNTIYF.

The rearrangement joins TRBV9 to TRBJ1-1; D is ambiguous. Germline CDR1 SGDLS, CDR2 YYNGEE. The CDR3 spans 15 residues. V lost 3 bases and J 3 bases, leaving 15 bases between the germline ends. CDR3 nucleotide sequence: TGTGCCAGCAGCGCAAACCCAGTTTGGGACACTGAAGCTTTCTTT. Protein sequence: CASSANPVWDTEAFF.

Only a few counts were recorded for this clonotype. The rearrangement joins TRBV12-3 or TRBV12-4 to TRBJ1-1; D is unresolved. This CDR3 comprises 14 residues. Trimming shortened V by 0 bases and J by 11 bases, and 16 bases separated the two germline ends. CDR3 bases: TGTGCCAGCAGTTTAGCCCCTGTGAGAGGTCATGCTTTCTTT. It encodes CASSLAPVRGHAFF.

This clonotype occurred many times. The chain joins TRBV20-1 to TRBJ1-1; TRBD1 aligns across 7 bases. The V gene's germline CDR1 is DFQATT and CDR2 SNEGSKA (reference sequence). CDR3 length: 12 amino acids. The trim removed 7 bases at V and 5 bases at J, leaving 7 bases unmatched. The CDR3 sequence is CSVDREATEAFF. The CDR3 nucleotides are TGCAGTGTCGACAGGGAGGCGACTGAAGCTTTCTTT.

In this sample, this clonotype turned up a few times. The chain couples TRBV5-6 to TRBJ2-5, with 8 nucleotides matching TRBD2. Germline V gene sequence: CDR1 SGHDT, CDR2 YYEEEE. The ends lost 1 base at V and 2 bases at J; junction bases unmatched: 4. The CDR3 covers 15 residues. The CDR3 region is CASSLSGRGQETQYF. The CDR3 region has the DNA TGTGCCAGCAGCTTGTCCGGGAGGGGGCAAGAGACCCAGTACTTC.

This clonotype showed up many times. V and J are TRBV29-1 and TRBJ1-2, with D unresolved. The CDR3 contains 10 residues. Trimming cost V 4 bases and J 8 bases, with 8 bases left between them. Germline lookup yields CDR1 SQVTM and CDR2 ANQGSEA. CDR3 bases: TGCAGCGTTGGATCTGCGGGCTACACCTTC. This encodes CSVGSAGYTF. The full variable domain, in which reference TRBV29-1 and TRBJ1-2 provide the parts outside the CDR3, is SAVISQKPSRDICQRGTSLTIQCQVDSQVTMMFWYRQQPGQSLTLIATANQGSEATYESGFVIDKFPISRPNLTFSTLTVSNMSPEDSSIYLCSVGSAGYTFGSGTRLTVV.

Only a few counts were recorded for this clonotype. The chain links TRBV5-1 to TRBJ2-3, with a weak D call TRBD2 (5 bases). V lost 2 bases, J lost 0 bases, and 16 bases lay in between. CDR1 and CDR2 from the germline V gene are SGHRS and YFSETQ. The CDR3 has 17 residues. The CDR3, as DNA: TGCGCCAGCAGCTTAGCGGCGACGGGTTCTAGCACAGATACGCAGTATTTT. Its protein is CASSLAATGSSTDTQYF. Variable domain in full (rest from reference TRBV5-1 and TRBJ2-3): KAGVTQTPRYLIKTRGQQVTLSCSPISGHRSVSWYQQTPGQGLQFLFEYFSETQRNKGNFPGRFSGRQFSNSRSEMNVSTLELGDSALYLCASSLAATGSSTDTQYFGPGTRLTVL.

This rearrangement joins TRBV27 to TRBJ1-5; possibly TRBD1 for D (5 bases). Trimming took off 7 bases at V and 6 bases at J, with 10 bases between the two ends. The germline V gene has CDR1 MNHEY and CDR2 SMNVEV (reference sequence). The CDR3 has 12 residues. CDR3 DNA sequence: TGTGCCAGCAAGTCAGGGCGTCAGCCCCAGCATTTT. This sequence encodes CASKSGRQPQHF.

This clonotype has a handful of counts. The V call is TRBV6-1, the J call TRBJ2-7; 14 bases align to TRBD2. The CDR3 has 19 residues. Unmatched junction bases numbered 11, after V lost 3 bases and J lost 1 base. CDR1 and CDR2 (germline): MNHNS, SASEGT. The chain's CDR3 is CASSDPGTSGGYLSYEQYF. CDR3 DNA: TGTGCCAGCAGTGATCCCGGGACTAGCGGGGGTTATCTTTCCTACGAGCAGTACTTC.

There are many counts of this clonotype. The CDR3 protein is CATSPGTGVDYGYTF. DNA for the CDR3: TGTGCCACCAGTCCCGGGACAGGGGTAGACTATGGCTACACCTTC. The genes are TRBV24-1 and TRBJ1-2, with 10 bases aligning to TRBD1. Per germline, CDR1 KGHDR and CDR2 SFDVKD. There are 15 residues in the CDR3. V trimming: 6 bases; J trimming: 3 bases; junction bases outside the gene matches: 6.

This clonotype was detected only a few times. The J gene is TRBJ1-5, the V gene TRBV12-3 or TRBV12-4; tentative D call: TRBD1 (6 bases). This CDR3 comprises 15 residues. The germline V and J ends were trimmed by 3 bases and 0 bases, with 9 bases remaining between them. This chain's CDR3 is CASSFRDNSNQPQHF. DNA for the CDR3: TGTGCCAGCAGTTTTAGGGACAATAGCAATCAGCCCCAGCATTTT.